The 27 T cell receptor beta chains in this list originate from one sample, sequenced in a study of control samples from healthy donors and cancer patients. Sequencing was performed with immunoSEQ multiplex PCR; in TCRdb, only in-frame clones are kept and a portion is missing. In the table there are 95,000 to 120,000 clones, approximately 84% of which are singletons. Specimen: blood. The receptors originated from a man between 18 and 29 years old in good health.

The chain recombines TRBV28 with TRBJ1-4; D is ambiguous. Germline CDR1 is MDHEN and CDR2 is SYDVKM. Trimming took 0 bases from V and 2 from J, leaving 7 bases between them. The CDR3 has 15 residues. CDR3 DNA sequence: TGTGCCAGCAGTTTATGGGCCAACACTAATGAAAAACTGTTTTTT. Encoded protein: CASSLWANTNEKLFF.

This clone was seen only a few times. The chain combines TRBV4-1 with TRBJ2-7; D is ambiguous. The CDR3 extends over 13 amino acids. Trimming removed 2 bases from V and 3 bases from J, with 8 bases in between. The germline CDR1 and CDR2 sequences are MGHRA and YSYEKL. The CDR3 protein is CASSQMPNYEQYV. The CDR3 DNA is TGCGCCAGCAGCCAAATGCCAAACTACGAGCAGTACGTC.

The chain has TRBV4-3 and TRBJ2-7; D possibly matches TRBD1 or TRBD2 (5 bases each). The CDR3 contains 15 residues. In germline, CDR1 is LGHNA, CDR2 YSLEER. Trimming pared 4 bases from V and 0 bases from J, leaving 13 bases between. Written as DNA, the CDR3 is TGCGCCAGCAGCCTCGGGGCAGAAAGCTCCTACGAGCAGTACTTC. Its protein product is CASSLGAESSYEQYF.

V and J are TRBV30 and TRBJ2-3; 8 bases are shared with TRBD1. V gave up 7 bases and J gave up 3 bases; unmatched junction bases: 15. The CDR3 consists of 16 residues. In germline, CDR1 is GTSNPN, CDR2 SVGIG (reference sequence). The CDR3 bases are TGTGCCTTTTCCGGGGCCAGGGGGCCTAGGACAGATACGCAGTATTTT. It codes for CAFSGARGPRTDTQYF.

The rearrangement joins TRBV30 to TRBJ1-2; D ambiguous. The ends were cut back, 1 base at V and 8 bases at J, with 17 bases in the middle. The CDR3 is 14 amino acids. Germline assignment: CDR1 GTSNPN and CDR2 SVGIG (reference sequence). This chain's CDR3 is CAWSALSWPQGYTF. The CDR3 nucleotides are TGTGCCTGGAGTGCCCTCTCATGGCCGCAGGGCTACACCTTC. Full variable domain (rest looked up from reference TRBV30 and TRBJ1-2): SQTIHQWPATLVQPVGSPLSLECTVEGTSNPNLYWYRQAAGRGLQLLFYSVGIGQISSEVPQNLSASRPQDRQFILSSKKLLLSDSGFYLCAWSALSWPQGYTFGSGTRLTVV.

The chain joins TRBV27 to TRBJ2-3; 7 positions match TRBD1. The trim removed 5 bases at V and 0 bases at J, leaving 8 bases unmatched. Germline CDR1 and CDR2: MNHEY and SMNVEV (reference sequence). This CDR3 is 16 amino acids long. CDR3 in DNA: TGTGCCAGCAGTAACAGGGGTCCCACTAGCACAGATACGCAGTATTTT. Translation gives CASSNRGPTSTDTQYF.

The rearrangement uses TRBV25-1 and TRBJ2-1, with D hard to call. CDR3 size: 14 residues. V was shortened by 6 bases and J by 0 bases, with 9 bases between the two germline ends. The germline gives CDR1 MGHDK, CDR2 SYGVNS. The CDR3 DNA follows: TGTGCCAGCAGGATCGGTGGCTCCTACAATGAGCAGTTCTTC. Translation: CASRIGGSYNEQFF.

Only a few counts were recorded for this clone. The chain joins TRBV7-9 to TRBJ2-5; TRBD2 is a possible D gene (6 bases). This CDR3 spans 15 amino acids. Per germline, CDR1 SEHNR and CDR2 FQNEAQ (reference sequence). Trimming pared 3 bases from V and 2 bases from J, leaving 13 bases between. CDR3 DNA: TGTGCCAGCAGCTTCTTAGGGGAGGTGCAAGAGACCCAGTACTTC. It encodes CASSFLGEVQETQYF.

The rearrangement joins TRBV4-3 to TRBJ2-6, with D maybe TRBD2 (5 bases). The CDR3 spans 16 residues. Germline CDR1 LGHNA, CDR2 YSLEER. V was pared by 1 base and J by 4 bases, with 11 bases between. CDR3 loop: CASSQGSVPGANVLTF. The CDR3 DNA is TGCGCCAGCAGCCAAGGTAGCGTTCCCGGGGCCAACGTCCTGACTTTC.

CDR3 sequence: CASSPGGLAGTGELFF. The DNA of the CDR3 is TGTGCCAGCAGCCCGGGGGGACTAGCGGGAACCGGGGAGCTGTTTTTT. The V gene is TRBV5-4, the J gene TRBJ2-2; 13 bases agree with TRBD2. The CDR3 covers 16 residues. Germline values: CDR1 SGHNT, CDR2 YYREEE (reference sequence). Trimming at V came to 4 bases and at J to 5 bases, leaving 5 bases not matched to a gene.

This clone is a singleton in its sample. The chain employs TRBV5-1 and TRBJ2-2; D is unresolved. This CDR3 region has 14 residues. Trimming took off 2 bases at V and 2 bases at J, with 7 bases between the two ends. Germline CDR1 and CDR2: SGHRS and YFSETQ. Here the CDR3 DNA reads TGCGCCAGCAGCTTTTACAGAAACACCGGGGAGCTGTTTTTT. Translation: CASSFYRNTGELFF.

The CDR3 reads CASSPSRVSNYGYTF. The CDR3 coding sequence is TGTGCCAGCAGTCCATCAAGGGTCTCTAACTATGGCTACACCTTC. The V and J genes are TRBV6-2 or TRBV6-3 and TRBJ1-2; D remains ambiguous. V lost 5 bases and J 0 bases, leaving 13 bases between the germline ends. Germline assignment: CDR1 MNHEY and CDR2 SVGEGT. The CDR3 runs to 15 residues.

The rearrangement joins TRBV28 to TRBJ2-7; 8 nucleotides line up with TRBD1. In germline, CDR1 is MDHEN, CDR2 SYDVKM. V lost 5 bases, J lost 0 bases, and 9 bases stayed unmatched. The CDR3 length is 16 residues. The CDR3 protein is CASSPRDRSSSYEQYF. The CDR3, as DNA: TGTGCCAGCAGTCCGAGGGACAGGTCGAGCTCCTACGAGCAGTACTTC.

The chain links TRBV5-1 to TRBJ2-2, with TRBD1 identical over 8 bases. The CDR3 length is 14 residues. Trimming took 7 bases from V and 1 from J; bases not matched to a gene: 3. Germline assignment: CDR1 SGHRS and CDR2 YFSETQ. This chain's CDR3 is CASGGQGNTGELFF. The CDR3 DNA is TGCGCCAGCGGTGGACAGGGGAACACCGGGGAGCTGTTTTTT.

The chain has TRBV27 and TRBJ2-5, with D perhaps matching TRBD1 (6 bases). This CDR3 comprises 15 residues. Trimming removed 5 bases from V and 0 bases from J, with 13 bases in between. Germline-derived CDR1 and CDR2 are MNHEY and SMNVEV (reference sequence). CDR3 bases: TGTGCCAGCAGTCCCTCCGGGACAAACCAAGAGACCCAGTACTTC. Translation gives CASSPSGTNQETQYF.

The chain carries TRBV28 and TRBJ1-2, with 7 nucleotides matching TRBD1. Per the germline V gene, CDR1 is MDHEN and CDR2 is SYDVKM. CDR3 length: 16 residues. The trim removed 5 bases at V and 8 bases at J, leaving 17 bases unmatched. This CDR3 is CASSLGGGEIRRGYTF. CDR3 nucleotide sequence: TGTGCCAGCAGTCTTGGAGGGGGCGAAATCAGAAGGGGCTACACCTTC.

V gene TRBV5-6 combines with J gene TRBJ2-5, with 14 bases identical to TRBD2. Trimming at V came to 2 bases and at J to 5 bases, leaving 5 bases not matched to a gene. The V gene's germline CDR1 is SGHDT and CDR2 YYEEEE. The CDR3 contains 16 residues. As DNA, the CDR3 is TGTGCCAGCAGCTTACAGACTAGCGGGGGGGCTGAGACCCAGTACTTC. This encodes CASSLQTSGGAETQYF.

This clone was counted between two and nine times. The chain has TRBV7-9 and TRBJ2-3; D tentatively fits TRBD1 or TRBD2 (5 bases each). The CDR3 is 14 residues long. The germline gives CDR1 SEHNR, CDR2 FQNEAQ (reference sequence). V lost 4 bases, J lost 2 bases, and 10 bases lay in between. The CDR3 is CASSWDGSTDTQYF. The CDR3, as DNA: TGTGCCAGCAGCTGGGACGGTTCCACAGATACGCAGTATTTT.

The V call is TRBV7-6, the J call TRBJ2-2, with D possibly TRBD1 on 5 matching bases. There are 14 residues in the CDR3. The V end was cut by 10 bases, the J end by 1 base, with 13 bases between. CDR1 is SGHVS, CDR2 FNYEAQ, per germline. The CDR3 region is CAIRGQGNTGELFF. CDR3 nucleotides: TGTGCCATCCGCGGCCAGGGGAACACCGGGGAGCTGTTTTTT.

This chain uses TRBV29-1 with TRBJ1-4; D is uncertain. The CDR3 consists of 13 residues. Germline lookup yields CDR1 SQVTM and CDR2 ANQGSEA. Trimming removed 6 bases at V and 2 bases at J, with 10 bases between. The CDR3, as DNA: TGCAGCGTCTTACGGGGTACTAATGAAAAACTGTTTTTT. Encoded protein: CSVLRGTNEKLFF. Variable domain in full (rest from reference TRBV29-1 and TRBJ1-4): SAVISQKPSRDICQRGTSLTIQCQVDSQVTMMFWYRQQPGQSLTLIATANQGSEATYESGFVIDKFPISRPNLTFSTLTVSNMSPEDSSIYLCSVLRGTNEKLFFGSGTQLSVL.

V is TRBV7-9 and J is TRBJ1-2, with D possibly TRBD1 on 6 matching bases. The CDR3 contains 12 residues. V was trimmed by 2 bases and J by 12 bases, leaving 13 bases between them. Germline V gene lookup returns CDR1 SEHNR and CDR2 FQNEAQ (reference sequence). CDR3 in amino acids: CASSLNSRGHTF. CDR3 coding DNA: TGTGCCAGCAGCTTAAACAGCAGGGGCCACACCTTC.

The chain couples TRBV5-1 to TRBJ2-1; TRBD1 matches at 10 bases. The CDR3 sequence is 16 residues long. V lost 5 bases and J lost 0; bases outside the gene matches: 5. Germline V lookup: CDR1 SGHRS, CDR2 YFSETQ. The CDR3 region has the DNA TGCGCCAGCAGTCTGAGGGACAGGGGCTCCTACAATGAGCAGTTCTTC. It is translated as CASSLRDRGSYNEQFF.

CDR3 sequence reads: CASSQDWRAQETQYF. The CDR3 DNA reads as TGTGCCAGCAGCCAAGATTGGCGGGCTCAAGAGACCCAGTACTTC. This sequence joins TRBV14 and TRBJ2-5; perhaps TRBD2 as D (5 bases). The CDR3 spans 15 residues. Germline V CDR1 and CDR2: SGHDN, FVKESK. V was cut by 0 bases and J by 2 bases, with 10 bases left in between.

This chain connects TRBV6-4 to TRBJ2-1; 10 nucleotides line up with TRBD2. V shed 4 bases and J 9 bases; nucleotides not matched to a gene: 9. Germline lookup yields CDR1 MRHNA and CDR2 SNTAGT. The CDR3 loop spans 15 amino acids. The CDR3 DNA reads TGTGCCAGCAGTGCACTAGCGGGGTCCATGGGTGAGCAGTTCTTC. Residues: CASSALAGSMGEQFF.

J is TRBJ2-3 and V is TRBV5-1, with D perhaps given as TRBD1 or TRBD2 (5 bases each). The CDR3 loop spans 15 amino acids. Trimming stripped 4 bases from V and 0 bases from J, with 12 bases between. Germline CDR1 SGHRS, CDR2 YFSETQ. The CDR3 reads CASSPPGRSTDTQYF. The DNA of the CDR3 is TGCGCCAGCAGCCCGCCGGGACGGAGCACAGATACGCAGTATTTT.

The rearrangement joins TRBV2 to TRBJ2-6, with D possibly TRBD2 on 5 matching bases. Trimming took 4 bases from V and 3 from J, leaving 7 bases between them. The CDR3 spans 14 residues. Germline V lookup: CDR1 SNHLY, CDR2 FYNNEI. CDR3 loop: CASSVRGGANVLTF. CDR3 sequence (DNA): TGTGCCAGCAGTGTCCGGGGTGGGGCCAACGTCCTGACTTTC.

The rearrangement joins TRBV28 to TRBJ2-7; a possible D gene is TRBD2 (6 bases). V was cut by 3 bases and J by 7 bases, with 19 bases left in between. Germline V gene sequence: CDR1 MDHEN, CDR2 SYDVKM. The CDR3 consists of 15 residues. As DNA, the CDR3 is TGTGCCAGCAGTTTTAAAGGGACTGCTACTAGGGAGCAGTACTTC. It yields the protein CASSFKGTATREQYF.